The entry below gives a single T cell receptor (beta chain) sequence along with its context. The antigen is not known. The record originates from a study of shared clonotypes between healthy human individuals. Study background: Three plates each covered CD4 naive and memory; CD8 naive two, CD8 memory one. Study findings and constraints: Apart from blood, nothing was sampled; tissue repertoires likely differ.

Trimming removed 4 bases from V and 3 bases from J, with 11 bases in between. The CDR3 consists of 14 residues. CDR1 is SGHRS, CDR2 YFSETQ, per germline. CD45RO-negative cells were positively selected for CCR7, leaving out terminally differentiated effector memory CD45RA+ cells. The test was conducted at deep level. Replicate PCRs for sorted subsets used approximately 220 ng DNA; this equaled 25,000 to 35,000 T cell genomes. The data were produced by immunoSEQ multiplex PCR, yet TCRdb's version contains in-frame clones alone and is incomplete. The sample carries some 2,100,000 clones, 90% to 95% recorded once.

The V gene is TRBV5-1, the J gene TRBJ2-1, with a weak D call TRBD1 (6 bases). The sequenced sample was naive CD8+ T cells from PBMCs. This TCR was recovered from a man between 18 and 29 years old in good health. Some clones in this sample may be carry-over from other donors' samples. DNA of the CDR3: TGCGCCAGCAGCCAGGACAGCGTCTACAATGAGCAGTTCTTC. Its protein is CASSQDSVYNEQFF.